This T cell receptor beta chain was sequenced for a study of blood T cell repertoires in COVID-19. Study context: Both acute and convalescent COVID-19 samples were obtained from the United States, Italy and Spain.

The V gene end was trimmed by 6 bases and the J gene end by 3 bases; junction bases not matched to a gene: 0. The CDR3 consists of 12 residues. Germline V lookup: CDR1 SQVTM, CDR2 ANQGSEA. The data were produced by immunoSEQ multiplex PCR, yet TCRdb's version contains in-frame clones alone and is incomplete. The sample consists of over 350,000 clones, about 85% of them appearing once. This sequence joins TRBV29-1 and TRBJ2-5, with TRBD2 identical over 11 bases. The sample comprised PBMCs or T cells enriched from blood (not recorded which). This receptor was taken from a woman aged 18-29 years with acute COVID-19. CDR3 sequence: CSVTSGEETQYF. The CDR3 coding sequence is TGCAGCGTGACTAGCGGGGAAGAGACCCAGTACTTC.